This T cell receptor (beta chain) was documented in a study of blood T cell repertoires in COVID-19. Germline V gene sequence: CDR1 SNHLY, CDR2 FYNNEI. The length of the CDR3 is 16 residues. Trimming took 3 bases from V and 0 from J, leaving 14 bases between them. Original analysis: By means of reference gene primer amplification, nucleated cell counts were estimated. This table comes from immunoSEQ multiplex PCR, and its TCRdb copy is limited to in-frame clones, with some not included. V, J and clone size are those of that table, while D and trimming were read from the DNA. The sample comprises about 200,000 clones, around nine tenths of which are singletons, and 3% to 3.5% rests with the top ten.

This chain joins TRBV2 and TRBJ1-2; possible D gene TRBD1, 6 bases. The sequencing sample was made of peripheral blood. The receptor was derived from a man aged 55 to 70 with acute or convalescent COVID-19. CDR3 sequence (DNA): TGTGCCAGCAGTGAGAGGGACGGACAGACTAACTATGGCTACACCTTC. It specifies CASSERDGQTNYGYTF.